This TCR beta chain is drawn from a study of blood T cell repertoires in COVID-19 (dated by TCRdb to the early 2020s). For the wider study: The collaborator samples originated in the United States, Italy and Spain and spanned the acute and convalescent phases of COVID-19. The repertoires were released in a freely available public database meant as a resource for research on the immune response to SARS-CoV-2. Deeply sampled blood TCRbeta repertoires from subjects exposed to, actively infected with, or recovered from COVID-19 were included in the dataset. The prospective study material was composed of cDNA or gDNA derived from T cells, B-cell-depleted T cells, or PBMCs. Where available, HLA class I and class II types were taken from metadata supplied by the sample provider and were not determined by assay-based typing. The sample metadata nearly always contained a de-identified subject ID, COVID-19 status, age in years and sex. The samples were drawn from two sources: the first 160 participants of the ongoing ImmuneRACE study, and over 1,000 subjects contributed by 6 global collaborators.

As for this clone: The antigen it recognizes is unknown. No base quality information exists; no much larger clone differs at one position. Distinct nucleotide sequences in the sample also encode this CDR3.

Whole blood was collected in K2EDTA tubes by collaborating institutions according to the institutions' own protocols. For TCRbeta analysis, collaborators shipped samples in one of three forms: frozen whole blood, isolated PBMCs, or DNA extracted from either of those sample types. Study-level results and caveats: Clinical and demographic metadata were provided uncurated, with the amount varying by source and participant.

TCRbeta CDR3 regions were amplified from genomic DNA using the immunoSEQ Assay, a bias-controlled multiplex PCR. For the original study's pipeline: Within the assay, amplification of reference gene primers was used to estimate how many nucleated cells each sample contained. To quantify the absolute abundance of each unique TCRbeta CDR3 rearrangement, sequence reads were collapsed and filtered. For each sample, productive Simpson clonality was calculated as the square root of Simpson's diversity index over productive rearrangements. Here the immuneACCESS table is served through TCRdb, limited to in-frame sequences with V and J called. Missing clones are a known gap in these copies; in checked studies unresolved V genes cover under half, and the rest lacks a known reason. That table supplies the V and J calls and clone size; D and trimming were determined from the DNA. Recorded for this sample are about 440,000 clones; approximately 90% of them occurred a single time. The ten largest account for about 4.3% of the sample.

Sequences KGHSH (CDR1) and LQKENI (CDR2) are obtained from the germline V gene. The CDR3 runs 13 residues from the cysteine to the phenylalanine. Solely the CDR3 DNA is kept, with 39 bases framed from the first base. V sheds 6 bases and J sheds 1 base, leaving 9 bases between their ends. The sample was peripheral blood. The rearrangement combines TRBV18 with TRBJ1-1; tentative D gene TRBD1, with 6 bases matching. The source of this sequence is a woman aged 25 to 45 with acute or convalescent COVID-19. Here is the DNA: TGTGCCAGCTCCTCGGACAGGAACACTGAAGCTTTCTTT. Its product reads: CASSSDRNTEAFF.